One and the same sample provided the 5 T cell receptor beta chains below, sequenced in a study of blood T cell repertoires in COVID-19. TCRdb's table, derived via immunoSEQ multiplex PCR, lists solely in-frame clones and lacks some. The table includes 300,000 to 450,000 clones, almost 90% detected once. Specimen: PBMCs or T cells enriched from blood (not recorded which). The source is a woman between 25 and 40 years old who had been exposed to COVID-19.

Turning to this clone: Different DNA sequences within this sample yield the same CDR3. The chain combines TRBV11-2 with TRBJ2-1; no clear D gene. V was clipped by 4 bases and J by 3 bases, with 7 bases between them. This CDR3 has 13 amino acids. Germline V CDR1 and CDR2: SGHAT, FQNNGV. The CDR3 bases are TGTGCCAGCAGCTCCGAGCTCTACAATGAGCAGTTCTTC. Translation: CASSSELYNEQFF.

The chain combines TRBV25-1 with TRBJ2-7; D unresolved. CDR3 size: 12 residues. Germline V CDR1 and CDR2: MGHDK, SYGVNS. Trimming left V 7 bases short and J 3 bases short, with 10 bases between. The DNA for the CDR3 is TGTGCCAGCACGTCGCGGAACTACGAGCAGTACTTC. This codes for CASTSRNYEQYF.

This chain joins TRBV11-3 and TRBJ1-3; D uncertain. The CDR3 is 13 residues long. The germline V gene encodes CDR1 SGHNT and CDR2 YENEEA. Trimming took 1 base from V and 6 from J, leaving 7 bases between them. The CDR3 sequence is CASSLAVLNTIYF. CDR3 DNA: TGTGCCAGCAGCTTAGCCGTCCTAAACACCATATATTTT.

V usage is TRBV12-3 or TRBV12-4 and J usage is TRBJ1-1; D possibly corresponds to TRBD1 (5 bases). Trimming shortened V by 4 bases and J by 8 bases, and 11 bases separated the two germline ends. CDR3 size: 12 residues. The CDR3 loop is CASSSKTVEAFF. The CDR3 coding sequence is TGTGCCAGCAGTTCTAAGACAGTCGAAGCTTTCTTT.

V is TRBV18 and J is TRBJ1-5; TRBD1 might be the D (5 bases). The length of the CDR3 is 16 residues. Germline CDR1 KGHSH, CDR2 LQKENI. Deletions cut 2 bases from V and 0 bases from J, with 11 bases between. CDR3 residues: CASSPGLTDSNQPQHF. For the CDR3, the DNA is TGTGCCAGCTCACCAGGTCTGACAGATAGCAATCAGCCCCAGCATTTT. Full variable domain (missing parts from reference TRBV18 and TRBJ1-5): NAGVMQNPRHLVRRRGQEARLRCSPMKGHSHVYWYRQLPEEGLKFMVYLQKENIIDESGMPKERFSAEFPKEGPSILRIQQVVRGDSAAYFCASSPGLTDSNQPQHFGDGTRLSIL.